This T cell receptor (beta chain) derives from a study of T cells in Graves' hyperthyroidism and ophthalmopathy. Study findings and constraints: Blood samples included most of the expanded thyroid clonotypes exceeding 0.001.

Authors of the study amplified TCR beta CDR3 regions from RNA transcripts. First-round RT-PCR targeting the TCR CDR3 was performed with the HTBI primer set. Using its own MiXCR run on the multiplex PCR reads, TCRdb lists one record per CDR3 protein. The sample has 300,000 or so distinct CDR3 sequences, 15% to 20% seen once. This clonotype has a count of ten or more. No antigen is known for it. Germline V gene data show CDR1 as SEHNR and CDR2 as FQNEAQ (reference sequence). Losses at the gene ends were 2 bases for V and 7 bases for J; bases not matched to a gene: 7. The CDR3 loop spans 15 amino acids. Sequences were obtained from blood. V gene TRBV7-9 combines with J gene TRBJ2-1; 8 bases agree with TRBD2. This TCR came from a man under 40 with Graves' hyperthyroidism. The CDR3 DNA follows: TGTGCCAGCAGCTTATTGCTAGCGGGCCTAAATGAGCAGTTCTTC. Residues: CASSLLLAGLNEQFF.